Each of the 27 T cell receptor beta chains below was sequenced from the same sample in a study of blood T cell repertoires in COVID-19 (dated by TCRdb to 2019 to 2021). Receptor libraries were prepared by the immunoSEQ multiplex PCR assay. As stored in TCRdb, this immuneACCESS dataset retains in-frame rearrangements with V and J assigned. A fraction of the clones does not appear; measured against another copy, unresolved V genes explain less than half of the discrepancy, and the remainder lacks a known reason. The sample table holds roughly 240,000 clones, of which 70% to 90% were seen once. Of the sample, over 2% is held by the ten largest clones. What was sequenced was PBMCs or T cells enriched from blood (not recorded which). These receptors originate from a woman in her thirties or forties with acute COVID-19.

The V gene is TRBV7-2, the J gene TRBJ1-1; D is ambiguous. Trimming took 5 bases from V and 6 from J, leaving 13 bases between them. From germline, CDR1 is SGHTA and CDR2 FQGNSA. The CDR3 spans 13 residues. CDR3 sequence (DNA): TGTGCCAGCAGCGCTGAAGGAGGCTCTGAAGCTTTCTTT. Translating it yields CASSAEGGSEAFF. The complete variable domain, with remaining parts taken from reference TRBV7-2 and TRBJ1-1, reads GAGVSQSPSNKVTEKGKDVELRCDPISGHTALYWYRQSLGQGLEFLIYFQGNSAPDKSGLPSDRFSAERTGGSVSTLTIQRTQQEDSAVYLCASSAEGGSEAFFGQGTRLTVV.

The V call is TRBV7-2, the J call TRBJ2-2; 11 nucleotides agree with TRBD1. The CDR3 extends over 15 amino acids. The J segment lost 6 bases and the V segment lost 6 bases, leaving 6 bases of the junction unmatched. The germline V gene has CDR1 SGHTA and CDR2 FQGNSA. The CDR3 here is CASSRDRGSPGELFF. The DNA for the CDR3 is TGTGCCAGCAGTCGGGACAGGGGGTCTCCCGGGGAGCTGTTTTTT.

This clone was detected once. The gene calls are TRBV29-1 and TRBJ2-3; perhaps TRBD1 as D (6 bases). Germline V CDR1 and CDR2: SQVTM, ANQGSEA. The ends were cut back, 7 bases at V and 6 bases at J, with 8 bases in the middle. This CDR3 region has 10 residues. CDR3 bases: TGCAGCGGGGGGCGGGATACGCAGTATTTT. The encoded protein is CSGGRDTQYF.

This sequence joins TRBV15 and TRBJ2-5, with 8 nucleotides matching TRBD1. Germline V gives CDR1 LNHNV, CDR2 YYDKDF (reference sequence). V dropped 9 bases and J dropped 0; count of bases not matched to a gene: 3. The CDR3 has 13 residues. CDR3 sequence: CATGTGYQETQYF. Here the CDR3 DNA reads TGTGCCACTGGGACAGGATACCAAGAGACCCAGTACTTC.

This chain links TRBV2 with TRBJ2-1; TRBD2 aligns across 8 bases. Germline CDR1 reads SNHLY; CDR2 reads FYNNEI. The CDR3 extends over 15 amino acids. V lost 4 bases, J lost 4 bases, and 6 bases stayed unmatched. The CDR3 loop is CASSALSGSYNEQFF. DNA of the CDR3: TGTGCCAGCAGTGCTCTCAGCGGGAGTTACAATGAGCAGTTCTTC.

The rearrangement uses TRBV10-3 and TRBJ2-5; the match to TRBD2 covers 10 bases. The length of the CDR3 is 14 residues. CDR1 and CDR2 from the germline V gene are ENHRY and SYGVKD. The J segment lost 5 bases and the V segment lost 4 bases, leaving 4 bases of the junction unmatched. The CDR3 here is CAISATSGVETQYF. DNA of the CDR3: TGTGCCATCAGTGCAACTAGCGGGGTGGAGACCCAGTACTTC.

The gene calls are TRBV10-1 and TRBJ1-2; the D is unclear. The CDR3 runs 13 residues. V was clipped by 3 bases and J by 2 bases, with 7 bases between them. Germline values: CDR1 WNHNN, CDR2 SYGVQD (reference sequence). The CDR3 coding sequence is TGCGCCAGCAGTGATAGGCGGAACTATGGCTACACCTTC. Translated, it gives CASSDRRNYGYTF.

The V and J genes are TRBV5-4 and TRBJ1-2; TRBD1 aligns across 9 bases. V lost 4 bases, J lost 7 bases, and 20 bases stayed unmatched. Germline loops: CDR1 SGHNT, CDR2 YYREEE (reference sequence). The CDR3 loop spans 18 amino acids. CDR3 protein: CASSPVRGQGGISTGYTF. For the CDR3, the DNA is TGTGCCAGCAGCCCCGTTCGGGGACAGGGTGGGATATCGACTGGCTACACCTTC.

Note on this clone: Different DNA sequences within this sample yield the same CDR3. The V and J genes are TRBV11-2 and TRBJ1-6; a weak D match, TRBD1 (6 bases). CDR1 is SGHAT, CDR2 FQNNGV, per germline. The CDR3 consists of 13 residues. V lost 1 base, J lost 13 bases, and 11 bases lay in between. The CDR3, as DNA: TGTGCCAGCAGCTTAGGAACAGGGTCCCCCCTCCACTTT. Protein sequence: CASSLGTGSPLHF.

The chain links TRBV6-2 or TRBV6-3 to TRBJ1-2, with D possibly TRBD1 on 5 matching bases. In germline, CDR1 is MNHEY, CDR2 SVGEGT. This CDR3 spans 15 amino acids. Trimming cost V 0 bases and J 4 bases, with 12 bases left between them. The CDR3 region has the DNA TGTGCCAGCAGTTACTCGGAAGGGGCCGTCTATGGCTACACCTTC. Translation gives CASSYSEGAVYGYTF.

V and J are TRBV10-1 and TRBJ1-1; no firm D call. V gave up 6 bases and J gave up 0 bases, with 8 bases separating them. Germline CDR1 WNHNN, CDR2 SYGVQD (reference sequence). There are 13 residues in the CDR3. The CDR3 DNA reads TGCGCCAGCAGATTTGGAGTGAACACTGAAGCTTTCTTT. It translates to CASRFGVNTEAFF.

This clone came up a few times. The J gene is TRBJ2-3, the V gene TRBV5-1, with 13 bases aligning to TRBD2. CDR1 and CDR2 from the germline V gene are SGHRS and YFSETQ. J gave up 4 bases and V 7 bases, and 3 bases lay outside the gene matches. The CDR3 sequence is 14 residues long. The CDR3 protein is CASRLAGGPDTQYF. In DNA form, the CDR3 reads TGCGCCAGCCGACTAGCGGGAGGACCAGATACGCAGTATTTT.

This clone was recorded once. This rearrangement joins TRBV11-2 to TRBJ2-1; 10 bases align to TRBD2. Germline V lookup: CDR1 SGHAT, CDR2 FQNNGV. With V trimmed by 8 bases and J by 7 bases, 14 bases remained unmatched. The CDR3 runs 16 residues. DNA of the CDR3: TGTGCCAGCTACCGAAGAGCGGGGGGGCCTGGGAATGAGCAGTTCTTC. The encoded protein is CASYRRAGGPGNEQFF.

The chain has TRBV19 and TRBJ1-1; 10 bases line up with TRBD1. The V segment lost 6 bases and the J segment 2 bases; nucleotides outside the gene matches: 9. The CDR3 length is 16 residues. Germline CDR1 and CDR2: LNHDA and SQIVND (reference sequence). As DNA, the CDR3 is TGTGCCAGTAGGTCTACTCGGGACAGGGGAAACACTGAAGCTTTCTTT. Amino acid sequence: CASRSTRDRGNTEAFF.

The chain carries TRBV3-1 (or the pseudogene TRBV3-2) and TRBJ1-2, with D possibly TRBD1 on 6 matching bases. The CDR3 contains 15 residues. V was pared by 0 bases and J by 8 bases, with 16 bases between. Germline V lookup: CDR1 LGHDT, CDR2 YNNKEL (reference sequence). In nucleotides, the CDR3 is TGTGCCAGCAGCCAAGATGCGGGGGGGCGGGTCGGCTACACCTTC. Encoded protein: CASSQDAGGRVGYTF.

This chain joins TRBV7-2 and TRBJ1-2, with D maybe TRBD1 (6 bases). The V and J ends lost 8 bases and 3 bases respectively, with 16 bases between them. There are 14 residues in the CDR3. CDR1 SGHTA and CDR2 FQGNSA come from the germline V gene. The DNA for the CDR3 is TGTGCCAGCGTAAAACAGGGAGCGGACTATGGCTACACCTTC. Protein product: CASVKQGADYGYTF.

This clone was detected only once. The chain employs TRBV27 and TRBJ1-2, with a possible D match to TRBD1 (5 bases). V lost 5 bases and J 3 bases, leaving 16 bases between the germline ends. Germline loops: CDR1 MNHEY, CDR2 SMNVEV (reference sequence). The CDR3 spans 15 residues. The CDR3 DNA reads TGTGCCAGCAGTCCCGGGGGGGGTTCTCACTATGGCTACACCTTC. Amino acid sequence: CASSPGGGSHYGYTF.

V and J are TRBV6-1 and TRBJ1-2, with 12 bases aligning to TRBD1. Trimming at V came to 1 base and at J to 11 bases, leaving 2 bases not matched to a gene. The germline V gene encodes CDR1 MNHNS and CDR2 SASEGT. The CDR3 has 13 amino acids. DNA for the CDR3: TGTGCCAGCAGTGAAGTGGGACAGGGGGCGTACACCTTC. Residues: CASSEVGQGAYTF.

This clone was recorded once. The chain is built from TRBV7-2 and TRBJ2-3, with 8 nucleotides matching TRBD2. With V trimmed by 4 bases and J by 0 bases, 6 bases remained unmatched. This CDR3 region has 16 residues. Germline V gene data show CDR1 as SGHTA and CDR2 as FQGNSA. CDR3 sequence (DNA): TGTGCCAGCAGCTCCGCTAGCGGGCCTAGCACAGATACGCAGTATTTT. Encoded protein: CASSSASGPSTDTQYF.

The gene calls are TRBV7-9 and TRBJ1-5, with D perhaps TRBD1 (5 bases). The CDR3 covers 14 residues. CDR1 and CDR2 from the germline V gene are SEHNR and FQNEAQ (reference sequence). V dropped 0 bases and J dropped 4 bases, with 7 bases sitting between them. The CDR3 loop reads CASSLAGDNQPQHF. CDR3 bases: TGTGCCAGCAGCTTAGCAGGGGATAATCAGCCCCAGCATTTT.

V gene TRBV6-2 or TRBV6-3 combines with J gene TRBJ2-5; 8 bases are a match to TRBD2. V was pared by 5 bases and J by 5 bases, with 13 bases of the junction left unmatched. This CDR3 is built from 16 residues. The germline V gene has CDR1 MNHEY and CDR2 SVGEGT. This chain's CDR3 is CASSTPKAGVEETQYF. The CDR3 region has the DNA TGTGCCAGCAGTACCCCCAAAGCGGGGGTAGAGGAGACCCAGTACTTC.

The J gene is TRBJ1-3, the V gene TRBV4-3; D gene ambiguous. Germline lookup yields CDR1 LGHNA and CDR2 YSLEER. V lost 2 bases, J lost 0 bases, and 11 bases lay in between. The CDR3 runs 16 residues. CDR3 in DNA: TGCGCCAGCAGCCAACAGACGGCGGTCTCTGGAAACACCATATATTTT. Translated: CASSQQTAVSGNTIYF.

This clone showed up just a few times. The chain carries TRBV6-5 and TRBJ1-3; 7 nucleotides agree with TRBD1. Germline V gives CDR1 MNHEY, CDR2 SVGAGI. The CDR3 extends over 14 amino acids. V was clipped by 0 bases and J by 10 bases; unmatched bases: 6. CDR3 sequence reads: CASSYSGTERTIYF. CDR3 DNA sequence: TGTGCCAGCAGTTACTCCGGGACAGAAAGGACCATATATTTT.

Here the CDR3 reads CASSATTGATGELFF. The DNA of the CDR3 is TGTGCCAGCAGCGCCACGACAGGGGCCACCGGGGAGCTGTTTTTT. The chain links TRBV9 to TRBJ2-2, with 8 bases identical to TRBD1. Germline CDR1 and CDR2: SGDLS and YYNGEE. J lost 4 bases, V lost 3 bases, and 5 bases had no gene match. The CDR3 extends over 15 amino acids.

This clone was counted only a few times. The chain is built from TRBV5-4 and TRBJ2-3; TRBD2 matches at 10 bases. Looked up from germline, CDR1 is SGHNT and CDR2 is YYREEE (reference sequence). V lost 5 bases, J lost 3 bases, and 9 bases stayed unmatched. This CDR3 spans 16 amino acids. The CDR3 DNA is TGTGCCAGCAGGCTAGCGGGAGTCGGGGGGACAGATACGCAGTATTTT. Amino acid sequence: CASRLAGVGGTDTQYF.

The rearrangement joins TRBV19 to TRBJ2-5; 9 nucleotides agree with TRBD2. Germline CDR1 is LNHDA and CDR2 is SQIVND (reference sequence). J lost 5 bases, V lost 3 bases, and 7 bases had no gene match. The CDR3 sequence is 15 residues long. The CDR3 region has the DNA TGTGCCAGTAGTATGGCGGGAGGGCCGGGGGAGACCCAGTACTTC. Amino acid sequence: CASSMAGGPGETQYF. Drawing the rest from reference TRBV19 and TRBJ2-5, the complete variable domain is DGGITQSPKYLFRKEGQNVTLSCEQNLNHDAMYWYRQDPGQGLRLIYYSQIVNDFQKGDIAEGYSVSREKKESFPLTVTSAQKNPTAFYLCASSMAGGPGETQYFGPGTRLLVL.

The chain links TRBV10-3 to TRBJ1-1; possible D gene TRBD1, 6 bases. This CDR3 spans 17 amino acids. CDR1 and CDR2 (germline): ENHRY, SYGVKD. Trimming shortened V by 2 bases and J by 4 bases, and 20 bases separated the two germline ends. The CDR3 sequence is CAISETQGQGWGTEAFF. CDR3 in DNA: TGTGCCATCAGTGAGACACAGGGTCAGGGGTGGGGCACTGAAGCTTTCTTT.